This note documents a single TCR beta chain sequence. Its specificity is unknown. This sequence may be a read error, since a much larger clone differs from it by one base. A modified ARM-PCR protocol with three rounds of nested PCR amplified TCRbeta. TCRdb reanalysed the multiplex PCR reads using MiXCR and keeps one entry per CDR3 protein. The table shows over 100,000 distinct CDR3 sequences, with about 65% occurring only once. This sample's RNA came from whole unsorted tissue. The normal lung tissue was taken more than 3 cm from the tumor edge. The data stem from a study of tumor and adjacent non-tumor tissue in lung cancer. About the research overall: Aged about 31 to 80 years, patients included roughly eleven men and several women with stage I to III disease. Study results and caveats: Compared with tumor, normal lung showed significantly lower TCR diversity.

Trimming took 5 bases from V and 0 from J, leaving 16 bases between them. The CDR3 has 16 amino acids. Germline CDR1 SNHLY, CDR2 FYNNEI. Sample: distant non-tumor lung tissue. This TCR was sampled from a man aged 60-69 years with non-small cell lung cancer. The V gene is TRBV2, the J gene TRBJ1-2; no firm D call. The CDR3 sequence: CASSSRIGVTNYGYTF. The CDR3 DNA reads as TGTGCCAGCAGTAGTCGGATAGGAGTAACTAACTATGGCTACACCTTC.